This TCR beta chain originates from a study of OX40 agonist ivuxolimab in advanced cancers. Study-wide background: Intravenous ivuxolimab at 0.01 to 10 mg/kg was given to patients every 2 weeks. In three patients, partial responses were observed, one with hepatocellular carcinoma and two with cutaneous melanoma.

This clone was seen only a few times. Samples were taken at baseline and on day 1 of cycles 4 and 7. Clones were sequenced by immunoSEQ multiplex PCR, and TCRdb holds only the in-frame ones, with some missing. The sample includes some 50,000 clones, roughly four fifths of them seen just once. This receptor was taken from an adult with an advanced solid tumor such as melanoma, head and neck, liver or kidney cancer. This sample comprised CD4+ or CD8+ T cells sorted from blood, obtained in a trial of the OX40 agonist ivuxolimab.

CDR3 amino acids: CASSPGQNNSPLHF. DNA for the CDR3: TGTGCCAGCTCACCAGGACAGAATAATTCACCCCTCCACTTT. The V gene is TRBV18, the J gene TRBJ1-6; a possible D gene is TRBD1 (6 bases). V lost 2 bases to trimming and J lost 5 bases, with 7 bases between them. This CDR3 comprises 14 residues. From germline, CDR1 is KGHSH and CDR2 LQKENI.